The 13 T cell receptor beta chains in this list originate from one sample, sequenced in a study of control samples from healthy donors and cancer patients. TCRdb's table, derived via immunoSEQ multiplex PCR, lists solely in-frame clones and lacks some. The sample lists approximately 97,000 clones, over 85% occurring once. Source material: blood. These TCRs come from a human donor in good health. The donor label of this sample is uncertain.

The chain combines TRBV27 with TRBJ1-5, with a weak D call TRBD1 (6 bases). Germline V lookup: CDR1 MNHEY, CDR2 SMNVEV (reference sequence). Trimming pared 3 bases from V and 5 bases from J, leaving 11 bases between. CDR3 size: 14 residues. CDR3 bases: TGTGCCAGCAGTTTTCAGGGGTCCGATCAGCCCCAGCATTTT. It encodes CASSFQGSDQPQHF.

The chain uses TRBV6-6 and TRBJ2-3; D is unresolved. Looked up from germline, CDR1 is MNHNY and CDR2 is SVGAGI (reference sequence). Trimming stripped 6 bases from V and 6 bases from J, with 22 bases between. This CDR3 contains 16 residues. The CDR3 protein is CASRPADTLFSDTQYF. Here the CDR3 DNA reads TGTGCCAGCAGACCGGCCGATACGCTCTTTTCCGATACGCAGTATTTT.

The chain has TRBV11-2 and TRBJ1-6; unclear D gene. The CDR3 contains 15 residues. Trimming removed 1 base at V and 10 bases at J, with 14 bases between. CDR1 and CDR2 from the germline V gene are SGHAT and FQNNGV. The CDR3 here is CASSLAPFLGSPLHF. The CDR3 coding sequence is TGTGCCAGCAGCTTAGCCCCTTTTCTTGGATCACCCCTCCACTTT.

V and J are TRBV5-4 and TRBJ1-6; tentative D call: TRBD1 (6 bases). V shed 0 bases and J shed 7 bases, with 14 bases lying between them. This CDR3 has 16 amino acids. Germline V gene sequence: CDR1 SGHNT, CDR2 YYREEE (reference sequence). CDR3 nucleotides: TGTGCCAGCAGCTTGGGAGGGGGGCAACTGAATTCACCCCTCCACTTT. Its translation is CASSLGGGQLNSPLHF.

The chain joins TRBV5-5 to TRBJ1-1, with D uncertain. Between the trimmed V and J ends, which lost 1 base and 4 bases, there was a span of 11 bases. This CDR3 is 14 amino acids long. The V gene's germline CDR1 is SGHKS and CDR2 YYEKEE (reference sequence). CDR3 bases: TGTGCCAGCAGCTTGTACGAAAGTCCCACTGAAGCTTTCTTT. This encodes CASSLYESPTEAFF.

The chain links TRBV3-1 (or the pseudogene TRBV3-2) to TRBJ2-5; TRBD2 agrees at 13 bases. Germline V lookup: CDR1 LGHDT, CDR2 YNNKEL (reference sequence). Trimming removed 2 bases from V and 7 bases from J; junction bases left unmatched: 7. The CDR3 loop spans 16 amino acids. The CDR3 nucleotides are TGTGCCAGCAGCCAATCGACTAGCGGGGGGCCTGCGACCCAGTACTTC. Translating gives CASSQSTSGGPATQYF.

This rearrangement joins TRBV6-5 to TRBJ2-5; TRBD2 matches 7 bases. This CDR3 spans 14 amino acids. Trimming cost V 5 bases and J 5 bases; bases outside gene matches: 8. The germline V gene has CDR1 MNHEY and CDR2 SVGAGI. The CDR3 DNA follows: TGTGCCAGCAGTCCCGGACTAGGTCTGGAGACCCAGTACTTC. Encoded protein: CASSPGLGLETQYF.

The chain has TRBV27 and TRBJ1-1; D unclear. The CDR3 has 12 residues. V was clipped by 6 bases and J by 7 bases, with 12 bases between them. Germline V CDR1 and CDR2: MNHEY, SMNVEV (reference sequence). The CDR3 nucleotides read TGTGCCAGCAGGTCCCCCCCAGATGAAGCTTTCTTT. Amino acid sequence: CASRSPPDEAFF.

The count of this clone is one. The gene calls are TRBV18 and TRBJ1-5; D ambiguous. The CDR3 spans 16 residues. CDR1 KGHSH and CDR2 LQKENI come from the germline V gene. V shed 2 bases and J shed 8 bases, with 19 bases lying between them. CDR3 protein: CASSPNAPAPREPQHF. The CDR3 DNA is TGTGCCAGCTCACCAAATGCCCCGGCACCCCGAGAGCCCCAGCATTTT.

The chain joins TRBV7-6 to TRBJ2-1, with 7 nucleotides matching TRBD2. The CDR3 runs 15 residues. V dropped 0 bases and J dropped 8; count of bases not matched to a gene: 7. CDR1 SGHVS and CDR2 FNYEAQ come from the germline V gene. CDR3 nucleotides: TGTGCCAGCAGCTTAGCGACTAGCAGGGTCGATGAGCAGTTCTTC. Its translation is CASSLATSRVDEQFF.

The CDR3 bases are TGTGCCAGCAGCCCGGGGGGGCATAATTCACCCCTCCACTTT. Protein: CASSPGGHNSPLHF. This chain links TRBV6-5 with TRBJ1-6, with D perhaps matching TRBD1 (6 bases). The V end was cut by 6 bases, the J end by 5 bases, with 11 bases between. The length of the CDR3 is 14 residues. Germline V lookup: CDR1 MNHEY, CDR2 SVGAGI.

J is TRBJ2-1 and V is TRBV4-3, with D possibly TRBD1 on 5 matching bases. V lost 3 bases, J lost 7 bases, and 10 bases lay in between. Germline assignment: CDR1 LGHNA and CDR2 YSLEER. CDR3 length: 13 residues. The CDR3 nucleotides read TGCGCCAGCAGCCAGAACAGGAAAAATGAGCAGTTCTTC. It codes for CASSQNRKNEQFF.

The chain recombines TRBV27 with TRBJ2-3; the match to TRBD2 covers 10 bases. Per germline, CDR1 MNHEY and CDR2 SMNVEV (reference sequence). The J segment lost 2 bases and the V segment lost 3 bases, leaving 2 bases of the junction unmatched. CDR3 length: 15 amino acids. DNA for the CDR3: TGTGCCAGCAGTTTCCTAGCGGGGGCCACAGATACGCAGTATTTT. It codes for CASSFLAGATDTQYF.